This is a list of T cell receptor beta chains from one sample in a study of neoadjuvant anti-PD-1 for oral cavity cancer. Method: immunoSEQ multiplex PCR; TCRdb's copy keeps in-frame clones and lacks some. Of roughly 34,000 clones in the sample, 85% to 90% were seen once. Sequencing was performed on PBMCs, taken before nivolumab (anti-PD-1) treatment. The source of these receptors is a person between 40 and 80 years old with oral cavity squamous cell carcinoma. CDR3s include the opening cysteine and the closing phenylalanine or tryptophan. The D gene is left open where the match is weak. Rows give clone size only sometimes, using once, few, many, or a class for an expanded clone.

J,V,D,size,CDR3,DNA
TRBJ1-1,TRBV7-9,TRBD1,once,CASSLVGQGGGMNTEAFF,TGTGCCAGCAGCTTAGTAGGACAGGGAGGAGGGATGAACACTGAAGCTTTCTTT
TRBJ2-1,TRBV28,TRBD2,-,CASSRGGGYNEQFF,TGTGCCAGCAGTCGTGGCGGGGGCTACAATGAGCAGTTCTTC
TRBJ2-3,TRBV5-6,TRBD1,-,CASSLLLGTGRTDTQYF,TGTGCCAGCAGCTTGTTGCTCGGGACAGGGCGCACAGATACGCAGTATTTT
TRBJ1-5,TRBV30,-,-,CACSLYSNQPQHF,TGTGCCTGTAGCCTCTATAGCAATCAGCCCCAGCATTTT
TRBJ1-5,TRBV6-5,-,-,CASSQNLNQPQHF,TGTGCCAGCAGCCAAAACCTAAATCAGCCCCAGCATTTT
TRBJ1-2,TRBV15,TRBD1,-,CATSRDRADFGYTF,TGTGCCACCAGCCGGGACAGGGCAGATTTTGGCTACACCTTC
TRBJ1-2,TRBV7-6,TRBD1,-,CASSQGQAANYGYTF,TGTGCCAGCAGTCAGGGACAGGCTGCTAACTATGGCTACACCTTC
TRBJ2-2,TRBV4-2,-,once,CASSQDGPETGELFF,TGTGCCAGCAGCCAGGACGGGCCCGAGACCGGGGAGCTGTTTTTT
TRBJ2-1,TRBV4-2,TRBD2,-,CASSQGRGGYNEQFF,TGTGCCAGCAGCCAAGGCCGGGGGGGCTACAATGAGCAGTTCTTC
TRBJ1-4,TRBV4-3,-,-,CASSQDETENEKLFF,TGCGCCAGCAGCCAAGACGAAACGGAGAATGAAAAACTGTTTTTT
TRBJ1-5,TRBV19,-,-,CASSMVADSATNQPQHF,TGTGCCAGTAGTATGGTGGCGGATTCAGCTACCAATCAGCCCCAGCATTTT
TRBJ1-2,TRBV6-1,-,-,CASRLDGTFYGYTF,TGTGCCAGCAGACTCGACGGGACTTTCTATGGCTACACCTTC
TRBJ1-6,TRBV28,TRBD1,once,CATQGLVSPLHF,TGTGCCACACAGGGGTTGGTTTCACCCCTCCACTTT
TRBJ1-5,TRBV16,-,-,CASSQSGQGNQPQHF,TGTGCCAGCAGCCAATCCGGGCAGGGTAATCAGCCCCAGCATTTT
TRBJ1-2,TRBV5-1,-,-,CASSLGGRVQDGYTF,TGCGCCAGCAGCTTGGGTGGGAGGGTACAGGATGGCTACACCTTC
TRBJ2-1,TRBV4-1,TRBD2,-,CASSRPTSGGSLSSYNEQFF,TGCGCCAGCAGCCGCCCGACTAGCGGGGGGTCCCTTAGCTCCTACAATGAGCAGTTCTTC
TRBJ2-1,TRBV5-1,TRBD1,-,CASSFNGQASTRNEQFF,TGCGCCAGCAGCTTCAACGGACAGGCCTCCACGAGGAATGAGCAGTTCTTC
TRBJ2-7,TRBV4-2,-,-,CASSQEFRDNYEQYF,TGTGCCAGCAGCCAAGAGTTCAGGGATAACTACGAGCAGTACTTC
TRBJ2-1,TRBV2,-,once,CASILWGAGNEQFF,TGTGCCAGCATCCTGTGGGGGGCAGGCAATGAGCAGTTCTTC
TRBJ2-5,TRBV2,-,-,CASSEAPGLGETQYF,TGTGCCAGCAGTGAAGCCCCGGGGCTCGGGGAGACCCAGTACTTC
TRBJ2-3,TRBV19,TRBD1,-,CASKGTGVADTQYF,TGTGCCAGTAAGGGGACAGGGGTTGCAGATACGCAGTATTTT
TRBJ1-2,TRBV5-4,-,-,CASSLWQGLSGYTF,TGTGCCAGCAGCTTGTGGCAGGGGCTATCCGGCTACACCTTC
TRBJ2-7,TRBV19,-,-,CASSTYPEEQYF,TGTGCCAGTAGTACCTATCCCGAGGAGCAGTACTTC
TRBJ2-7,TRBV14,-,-,CASSRVRGNEQYF,TGTGCCAGCAGCCGGGTTAGGGGTAACGAGCAGTACTTC
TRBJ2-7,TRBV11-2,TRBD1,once,CASSLTASGTGAPYEQYF,TGTGCCAGCAGCTTGACGGCTTCCGGGACAGGGGCACCCTACGAGCAGTACTTC
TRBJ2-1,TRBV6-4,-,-,CASSDGNRYNEQFF,TGTGCCAGCAGTGACGGGAACAGGTACAATGAGCAGTTCTTC
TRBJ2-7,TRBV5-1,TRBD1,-,CASSSRGGTGGGEQYF,TGCGCCAGCAGCTCCAGGGGCGGGACAGGGGGCGGCGAGCAGTACTTC
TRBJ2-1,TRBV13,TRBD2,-,CASSSLTSGSYNEQFF,TGTGCCAGCAGCTCCCTAACTAGCGGGTCGTACAATGAGCAGTTCTTC
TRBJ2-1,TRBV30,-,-,CAWTLGVSIGNEQFF,TGTGCCTGGACTCTAGGGGTATCGATAGGGAACGAGCAGTTCTTC
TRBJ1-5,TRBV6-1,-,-,CASSEAGGRGQPQHF,TGTGCCAGCAGTGAAGCGGGTGGGAGGGGTCAGCCCCAGCATTTT
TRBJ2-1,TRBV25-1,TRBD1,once,CASRGSGGPYNEQFF,TGTGCCAGCAGAGGTTCAGGGGGACCCTACAATGAGCAGTTCTTC
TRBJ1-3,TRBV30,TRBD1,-,CAWTGGFFRNTIYF,TGTGCCTGGACAGGGGGGTTTTTCAGAAACACCATATATTTT
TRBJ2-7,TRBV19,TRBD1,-,CASSRDSSYEQYF,TGTGCCAGTAGCCGGGACAGCTCCTACGAGCAGTACTTC
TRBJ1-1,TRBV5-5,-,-,CASSLTQVNTEAFF,TGTGCCAGCAGCTTGACCCAGGTGAACACTGAAGCTTTCTTT
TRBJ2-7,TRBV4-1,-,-,CASSQEGVAVSSYEQYF,TGCGCCAGCAGCCAAGAAGGCGTAGCGGTCAGCTCCTACGAGCAGTACTTC
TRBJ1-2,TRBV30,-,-,CAWSAGGPGYTF,TGTGCCTGGAGTGCCGGGGGCCCTGGCTACACCTTC
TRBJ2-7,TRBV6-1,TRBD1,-,CASSANPGQSYEQYF,TGTGCCAGCAGTGCGAACCCGGGACAGAGCTACGAGCAGTACTTC
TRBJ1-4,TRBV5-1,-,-,CASSLETTANEKLFF,TGCGCCAGCAGCTTGGAAACGACAGCTAATGAAAAACTGTTTTTT
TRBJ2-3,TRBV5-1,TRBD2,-,CASSSPGGLAGSDTQYF,TGCGCCAGCAGCTCCCCTGGGGGACTAGCGGGGTCAGATACGCAGTATTTT
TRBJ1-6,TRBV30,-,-,CAWRGGFNSPLHF,TGTGCCTGGAGGGGGGGTTTCAATTCACCCCTCCACTTT
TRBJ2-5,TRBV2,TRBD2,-,CASRSGGETQYF,TGTGCCAGCAGAAGCGGGGGAGAGACCCAGTACTTC
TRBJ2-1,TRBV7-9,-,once,CASSIDGYYNEQFF,TGTGCCAGCAGCATCGACGGGTACTACAATGAGCAGTTCTTC
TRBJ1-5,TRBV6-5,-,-,CASSAGTPDTQPQHF,TGTGCCAGCAGCGCAGGGACCCCGGACACTCAGCCCCAGCATTTT
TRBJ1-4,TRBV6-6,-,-,CASLGDGAATNEKLFF,TGTGCCAGCTTGGGTGACGGAGCAGCAACTAATGAAAAACTGTTTTTT
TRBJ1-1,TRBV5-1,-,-,CASSSKVANTEAFF,TGCGCCAGCAGTTCAAAGGTCGCGAACACTGAAGCTTTCTTT
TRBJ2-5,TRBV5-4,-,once,CASSFQETQYF,TGTGCCAGCAGCTTCCAAGAGACCCAGTACTTC
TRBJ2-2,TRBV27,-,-,CASSLPTGFRAGELFF,TGTGCCAGCAGTCTCCCTACAGGGTTTCGGGCCGGGGAGCTGTTTTTT
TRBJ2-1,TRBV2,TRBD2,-,CASEGRGRQFTSGGAYNEQFF,TGTGCCAGTGAGGGACGGGGCAGACAATTCACTAGCGGGGGGGCCTACAATGAGCAGTTCTTC
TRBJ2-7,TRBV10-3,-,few,CAISEPRGQYEQYF,TGTGCCATCAGTGAGCCAAGAGGACAGTACGAGCAGTACTTC
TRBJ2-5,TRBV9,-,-,CASSVDPDSGETQYF,TGTGCCAGCAGCGTAGACCCGGATTCGGGAGAGACCCAGTACTTC
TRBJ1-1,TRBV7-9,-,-,CASSPGTREAFF,TGTGCCAGCAGCCCCGGGACAAGAGAAGCTTTCTTT
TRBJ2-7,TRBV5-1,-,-,CASSLLGEFYEQYF,TGCGCCAGCAGCTTGCTTGGGGAATTCTACGAGCAGTACTTC
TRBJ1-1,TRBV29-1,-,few,CSVDRSAEAFF,TGCAGCGTTGACAGGAGCGCTGAAGCTTTCTTT
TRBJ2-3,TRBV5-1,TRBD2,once,CASSLGALAGNTDTQYF,TGCGCCAGCAGCTTGGGCGCCCTAGCGGGGAACACAGATACGCAGTATTTT
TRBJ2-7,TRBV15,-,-,CATSSNRDFSYEQYF,TGTGCCACCAGCAGCAACAGAGACTTCTCCTACGAGCAGTACTTC
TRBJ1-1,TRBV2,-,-,CASSGGGSAEAFF,TGTGCCAGCAGTGGTGGCGGGTCTGCTGAAGCTTTCTTT
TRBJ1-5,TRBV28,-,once,CASSPRGGVGNQPQHF,TGTGCCAGCAGTCCCCGGGGGGGGGTTGGCAATCAGCCCCAGCATTTT
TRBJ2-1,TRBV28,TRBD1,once,CASSLMQGAYNEQFF,TGTGCCAGCAGTTTAATGCAGGGGGCTTACAATGAGCAGTTCTTC
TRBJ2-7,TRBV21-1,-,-,CASSRAQGTYEQYF,TGTGCCAGCAGCAGGGCACAGGGAACCTACGAGCAGTACTTC